Listed here are 21 T cell receptor beta chains from one sample, sequenced in a study of blood T cell repertoires in COVID-19. The data were produced by immunoSEQ multiplex PCR, yet TCRdb's version contains in-frame clones alone and is incomplete. This sample carries 50,000 to 65,000 clones, roughly 72% of them seen once, and the ten largest clones take roughly 4.9%. The specimen was peripheral blood. The receptors were sampled from a woman between 65 and 79 years old with COVID-19, enrolled during active disease.

This clone was recorded many times. The chain recombines TRBV2 with TRBJ2-6; 9 bases line up with TRBD1. The CDR3 loop spans 17 amino acids. CDR1 SNHLY and CDR2 FYNNEI come from the germline V gene. The ends lost 5 bases at V and 4 bases at J; junction bases unmatched: 9. CDR3 nucleotides: TGTGCCAGCAGTAGTCCCGGGACAGGGTCCGGGGCCAACGTCCTGACTTTC. This codes for CASSSPGTGSGANVLTF.

The chain employs TRBV7-3 and TRBJ2-3; 11 nucleotides agree with TRBD1. CDR1 and CDR2 from the germline V gene are SGHTA and FQGTGA. Trimming at V came to 5 bases and at J to 5 bases, leaving 6 bases not matched to a gene. The CDR3 is 15 residues long. The CDR3 DNA follows: TGTGCCAGCAGCCCGACCGGGACAGGGGGAGATACGCAGTATTTT. Protein product: CASSPTGTGGDTQYF.

This clone was seen only once. The chain is built from TRBV11-3 and TRBJ2-3; TRBD2 matches 7 bases. This CDR3 comprises 15 residues. Trimming removed 3 bases from V and 2 bases from J; junction bases left unmatched: 5. Germline V CDR1 and CDR2: SGHNT, YENEEA. In DNA, the CDR3 is TGTGCCAGCAGCTTTAGCGGGCACTACACAGATACGCAGTATTTT. Its translation is CASSFSGHYTDTQYF.

The V and J genes are TRBV4-2 and TRBJ2-3; TRBD1 matches at 8 bases. The CDR3 length is 14 residues. Germline V gene sequence: CDR1 LGHNA, CDR2 YNFKEQ. V shed 5 bases, J shed 2 bases, and the junction held 3 bases outside the gene matches. The CDR3 coding sequence is TGTGCCAGCAGCAGGACAGGGTCCACAGATACGCAGTATTTT. Its protein product is CASSRTGSTDTQYF.

The CDR3 spells CASSKEGTGRNTEAFF. The CDR3 DNA sequence: TGTGCCAGCAGCAAAGAGGGGACAGGGAGGAACACTGAAGCTTTCTTT. The V gene is TRBV21-1, the J gene TRBJ1-1; the table names TRBD1, a call not compared with the DNA. TRBV21-1 is recorded as a pseudogene. The CDR3 is made up of 16 amino acids.

The chain has TRBV5-4 and TRBJ2-5, with 16 bases that match TRBD2. The CDR3 has 17 residues. Germline CDR1 and CDR2: SGHNT and YYREEE (reference sequence). The ends lost 4 bases at V and 2 bases at J; junction bases unmatched: 5. The CDR3 DNA reads TGTGCCAGCAGCGCACCGGGACTAGCGGGAGGGCAAGAGACCCAGTACTTC. Translated: CASSAPGLAGGQETQYF.

This clone was observed a few times. CDR3 amino acids: CASSPSDTGELFF. CDR3 sequence (DNA): TGTGCCAGCAGCCCGAGTGACACCGGGGAGCTGTTTTTT. The rearrangement joins TRBV6-4 to TRBJ2-2; D gene uncertain. This CDR3 region has 13 residues. Germline V lookup: CDR1 MRHNA, CDR2 SNTAGT. Trimming shortened V by 6 bases and J by 3 bases, and 8 bases separated the two germline ends.

The V gene is TRBV4-3, the J gene TRBJ2-7, with D maybe TRBD2 (7 bases). This CDR3 contains 14 residues. CDR1 and CDR2 from the germline V gene are LGHNA and YSLEER. With 5 bases removed from V and 7 bases from J, the gap between germline ends came to 18 bases. CDR3 sequence reads: CASSSWGGAWEQYF. The DNA of the CDR3 is TGCGCCAGCAGCTCATGGGGGGGGGCCTGGGAGCAGTACTTC.

This chain uses TRBV29-1 with TRBJ1-2; D unresolved. This CDR3 has 9 residues. Germline CDR1 reads SQVTM; CDR2 reads ANQGSEA. With 6 bases removed from V and 11 bases from J, the gap between germline ends came to 10 bases. CDR3 DNA: TGCAGCGTAACACCCTCATACACCTTC. It translates to CSVTPSYTF.

The gene calls are TRBV7-2 and TRBJ2-1; the match to TRBD2 covers 10 bases. The germline V gene encodes CDR1 SGHTA and CDR2 FQGNSA. After removal of 4 bases from V and 6 bases from J, the junction contained 6 bases not matched to a gene. The CDR3 has 15 residues. As DNA, the CDR3 is TGTGCCAGCAGCTCAGCCGGGACTAGCGCCAATGAGCAGTTCTTC. It translates to CASSSAGTSANEQFF.

This clone was counted a single time. The chain links TRBV27 to TRBJ1-1, with D unclear. V lost 10 bases and J lost 5, with 14 bases in between. CDR1 is MNHEY, CDR2 SMNVEV, per germline (reference sequence). CDR3 size: 12 residues. CDR3: CATKSPGTEAFF. The CDR3 region has the DNA TGTGCCACCAAGTCTCCGGGGACTGAAGCTTTCTTT.

The rearrangement joins TRBV5-4 to TRBJ2-1; TRBD2 agrees at 9 bases. The germline V gene encodes CDR1 SGHNT and CDR2 YYREEE (reference sequence). The CDR3 is 15 amino acids. V lost 5 bases to trimming and J lost 6 bases; unmatched junction nucleotides: 9. CDR3 in amino acids: CASSFGAGGFNEQFF. CDR3 in DNA: TGTGCCAGCAGTTTTGGGGCGGGAGGGTTCAATGAGCAGTTCTTC.

The V gene is TRBV7-8, the J gene TRBJ1-2, with 10 bases identical to TRBD1. V trimming: 5 bases; J trimming: 5 bases; junction bases outside the gene matches: 8. The CDR3 has 15 amino acids. Per the germline V gene, CDR1 is SGHVS and CDR2 is FQNEAQ. Written as DNA, the CDR3 is TGTGCCAGCAGCCCCCGACAGGGGGCGAATTATGGCTACACCTTC. Translating gives CASSPRQGANYGYTF. The whole variable domain, remainder taken from reference TRBV7-8 and TRBJ1-2, is GAGVSQSPRYKVAKRGQDVALRCDPISGHVSLFWYQQALGQGPEFLTYFQNEAQLDKSGLPSDRFFAERPEGSVSTLKIQRTQQEDSAVYLCASSPRQGANYGYTFGSGTRLTVV.

V gene TRBV10-2 combines with J gene TRBJ1-1; TRBD1 aligns across 10 bases. The CDR3 is made up of 16 amino acids. Trimming cost V 4 bases and J 3 bases; bases outside gene matches: 8. Germline V gene lookup returns CDR1 WSHSY and CDR2 SAAADI. The CDR3 protein is CASSGGQGRVDTEAFF. CDR3 DNA sequence: TGCGCCAGCAGTGGGGGACAGGGGAGGGTGGACACTGAAGCTTTCTTT.

This clone was seen a single time. V and J are TRBV6-2 or TRBV6-3 and TRBJ2-1; tentatively, D is TRBD2 (7 bases). The CDR3 spans 14 residues. CDR1 and CDR2 from the germline V gene are MNHEY and SVGEGT. V was cut by 6 bases and J by 6 bases, with 15 bases left in between. CDR3: CASSTMGGANEQFF. CDR3 DNA: TGTGCCAGCAGCACGATGGGGGGGGCCAATGAGCAGTTCTTC.

The chain has TRBV9 and TRBJ2-5, with 9 bases identical to TRBD2. This CDR3 has 16 residues. CDR1 and CDR2 from the germline V gene are SGDLS and YYNGEE. The V gene end was trimmed by 4 bases and the J gene end by 5 bases; junction bases not matched to a gene: 12. This CDR3 reads CASSPGRRGGRETQYF. The CDR3, as DNA: TGTGCCAGCAGCCCAGGGCGGCGGGGGGGCCGGGAGACCCAGTACTTC. The variable domain in full, completed from reference TRBV9 and TRBJ2-5, reads DSGVTQTPKHLITATGQRVTLRCSPRSGDLSVYWYQQSLDQGLQFLIQYYNGEERAKGNILERFSAQQFPDLHSELNLSSLELGDSALYFCASSPGRRGGRETQYFGPGTRLLVL.

This chain joins TRBV19 and TRBJ1-5, with 7 positions matching TRBD1. CDR1 LNHDA and CDR2 SQIVND come from the germline V gene (reference sequence). CDR3 length: 15 amino acids. Trimming removed 5 bases from V and 6 bases from J; junction bases left unmatched: 10. The CDR3 protein is CASSPDREYSQPQHF. CDR3 DNA: TGTGCCAGTAGTCCAGACAGGGAGTACAGTCAGCCCCAGCATTTT.

The chain links TRBV3-1 (or the pseudogene TRBV3-2) to TRBJ1-2; D gene uncertain. CDR1 and CDR2 (germline): LGHDT, YNNKEL (reference sequence). CDR3 length equals 16 residues. V lost 0 bases and J lost 4, with 15 bases in between. In DNA, the CDR3 is TGTGCCAGCAGCCAAGATCATCCGCCGGCGGGCTATGGCTACACCTTC. It encodes CASSQDHPPAGYGYTF.

In its sample, this clone was seen a few times. The V and J genes are TRBV4-1 and TRBJ1-4, with D possibly matching TRBD1 (5 bases). V was shortened by 4 bases and J by 8 bases, with 14 bases between the two germline ends. The CDR3 extends over 14 amino acids. Germline CDR1 MGHRA, CDR2 YSYEKL. The CDR3 DNA is TGCGCCAGCAGCCCTGGGGGGACGGAGGAAAAACTGTTTTTT. It yields the protein CASSPGGTEEKLFF.

V is TRBV7-2 and J is TRBJ1-3; no definite D call. The V gene lost 1 base and the J gene lost 4 bases, with 8 bases spanning the gap. The CDR3 runs to 14 residues. Looked up from germline, CDR1 is SGHTA and CDR2 is FQGNSA. The CDR3 nucleotides read TGTGCCAGCAGCTTAGACCCTCGGGGAAACACCATATATTTT. Its translation: CASSLDPRGNTIYF.

J is TRBJ1-1 and V is TRBV2, with 9 positions matching TRBD1. Germline loops: CDR1 SNHLY, CDR2 FYNNEI. The CDR3 has 12 residues. The junction had 4 bases not matched to a gene; V was cut back by 6 bases and J by 8 bases. The CDR3 DNA is TGTGCCAGCAGCGGGACAGGGTACGAAGCTTTCTTT. Translating it yields CASSGTGYEAFF. The entire variable domain, with the rest obtained from reference TRBV2 and TRBJ1-1, is as follows: EPEVTQTPSHQVTQMGQEVILRCVPISNHLYFYWYRQILGQKVEFLVSFYNNEISEKSEIFDDQFSVERPDGSNFTLKIRSTKLEDSAMYFCASSGTGYEAFFGQGTRLTVV.